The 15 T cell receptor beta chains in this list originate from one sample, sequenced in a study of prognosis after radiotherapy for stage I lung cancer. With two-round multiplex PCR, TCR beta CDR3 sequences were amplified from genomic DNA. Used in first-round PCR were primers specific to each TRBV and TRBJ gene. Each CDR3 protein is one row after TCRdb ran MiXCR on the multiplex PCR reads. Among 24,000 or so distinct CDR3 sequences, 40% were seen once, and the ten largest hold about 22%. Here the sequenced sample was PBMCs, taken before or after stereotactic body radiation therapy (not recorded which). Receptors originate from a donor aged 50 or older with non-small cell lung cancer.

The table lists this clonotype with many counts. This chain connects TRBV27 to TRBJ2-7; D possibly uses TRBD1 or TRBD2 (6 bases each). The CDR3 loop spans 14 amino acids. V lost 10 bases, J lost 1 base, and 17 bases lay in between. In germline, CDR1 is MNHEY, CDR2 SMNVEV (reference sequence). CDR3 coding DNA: TGTGCCACCAGACTGGGGGGCGGATCCTACGAGCAGTACTTC. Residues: CATRLGGGSYEQYF.

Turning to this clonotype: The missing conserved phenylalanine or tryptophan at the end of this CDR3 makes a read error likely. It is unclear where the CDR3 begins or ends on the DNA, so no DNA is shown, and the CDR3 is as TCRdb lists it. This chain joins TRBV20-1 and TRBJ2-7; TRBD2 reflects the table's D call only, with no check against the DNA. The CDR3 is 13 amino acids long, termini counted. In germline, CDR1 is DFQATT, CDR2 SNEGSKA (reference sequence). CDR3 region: CSARTQGPYEKYL.

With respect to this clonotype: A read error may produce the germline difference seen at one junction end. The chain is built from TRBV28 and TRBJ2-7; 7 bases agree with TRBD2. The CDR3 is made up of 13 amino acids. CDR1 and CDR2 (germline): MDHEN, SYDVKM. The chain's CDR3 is CACSLVREYEQYF. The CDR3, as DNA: TGTGCCTGCAGTTTAGTGCGGGAGTACGAGCAGTACTTC.

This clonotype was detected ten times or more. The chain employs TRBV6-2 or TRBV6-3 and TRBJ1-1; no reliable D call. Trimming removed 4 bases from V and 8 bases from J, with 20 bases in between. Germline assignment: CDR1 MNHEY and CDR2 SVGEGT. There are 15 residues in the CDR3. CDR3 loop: CASSFSDTSKWEAFF. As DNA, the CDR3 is TGTGCCAGCAGTTTTAGCGACACTTCTAAGTGGGAAGCTTTCTTT.

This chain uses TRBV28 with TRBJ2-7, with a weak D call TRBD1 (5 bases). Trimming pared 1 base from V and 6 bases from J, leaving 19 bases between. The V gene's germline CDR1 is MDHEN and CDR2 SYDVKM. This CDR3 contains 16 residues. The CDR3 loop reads CASSLFRTGPRLEQYF. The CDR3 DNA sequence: TGTGCCAGCAGTTTATTTCGTACAGGCCCTCGACTCGAGCAGTACTTC.

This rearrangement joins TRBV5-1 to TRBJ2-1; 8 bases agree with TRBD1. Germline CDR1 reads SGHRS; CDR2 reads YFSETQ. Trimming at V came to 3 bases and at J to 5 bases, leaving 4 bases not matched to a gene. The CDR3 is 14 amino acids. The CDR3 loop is CASSWTGSDNEQFF. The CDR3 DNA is TGCGCCAGCAGCTGGACAGGGTCCGACAATGAGCAGTTCTTC.

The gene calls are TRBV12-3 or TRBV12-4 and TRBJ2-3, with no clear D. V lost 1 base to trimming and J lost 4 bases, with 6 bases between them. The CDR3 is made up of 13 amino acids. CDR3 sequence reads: CASSLGAADTQYF. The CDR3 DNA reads TGTGCCAGCAGTTTAGGGGCCGCAGATACGCAGTATTTT.

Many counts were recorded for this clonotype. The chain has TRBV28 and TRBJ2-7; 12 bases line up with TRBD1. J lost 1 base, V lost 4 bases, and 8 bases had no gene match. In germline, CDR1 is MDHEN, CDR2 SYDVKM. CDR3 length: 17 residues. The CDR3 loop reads CASSSPGTGGASYEQYF. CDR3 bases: TGTGCCAGCAGTTCACCCGGGACAGGGGGCGCGTCCTACGAGCAGTACTTC.

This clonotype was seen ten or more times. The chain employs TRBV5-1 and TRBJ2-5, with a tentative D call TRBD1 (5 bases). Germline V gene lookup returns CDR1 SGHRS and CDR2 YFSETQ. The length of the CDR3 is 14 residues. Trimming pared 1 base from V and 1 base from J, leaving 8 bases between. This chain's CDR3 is CASSLLGAQETQYF. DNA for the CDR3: TGCGCCAGCAGCTTGTTAGGGGCCCAAGAGACCCAGTACTTC. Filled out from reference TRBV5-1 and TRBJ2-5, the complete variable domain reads KAGVTQTPRYLIKTRGQQVTLSCSPISGHRSVSWYQQTPGQGLQFLFEYFSETQRNKGNFPGRFSGRQFSNSRSEMNVSTLELGDSALYLCASSLLGAQETQYFGPGTRLLVL.

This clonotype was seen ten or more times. CDR3 in amino acids: CASSLASGLTDTQYF. CDR3 bases: TGTGCCAGCAGCTTAGCTAGCGGTCTCACAGATACGCAGTATTTT. V usage is TRBV11-3 and J usage is TRBJ2-3, with 7 bases aligning to TRBD2. V gave up 1 base and J gave up 2 bases; unmatched junction bases: 3. The CDR3 consists of 15 residues. In germline, CDR1 is SGHNT, CDR2 YENEEA.

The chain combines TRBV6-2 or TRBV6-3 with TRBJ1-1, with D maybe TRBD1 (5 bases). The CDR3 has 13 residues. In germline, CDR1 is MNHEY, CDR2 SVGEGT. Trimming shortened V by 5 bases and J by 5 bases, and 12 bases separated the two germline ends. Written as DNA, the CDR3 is TGTGCCAGCAGTGATGTAGGGGCGACTGAAGCTTTCTTT. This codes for CASSDVGATEAFF.

The CDR3 coding sequence is TGCGCCAGCAGCAGACAGGGGCATAATTCACCCCTCCACTTT. Encoded protein: CASSRQGHNSPLHF. The chain carries TRBV5-1 and TRBJ1-6, with 8 nucleotides matching TRBD1. In germline, CDR1 is SGHRS, CDR2 YFSETQ. This CDR3 region has 14 residues. V dropped 4 bases and J dropped 5; count of bases not matched to a gene: 2.

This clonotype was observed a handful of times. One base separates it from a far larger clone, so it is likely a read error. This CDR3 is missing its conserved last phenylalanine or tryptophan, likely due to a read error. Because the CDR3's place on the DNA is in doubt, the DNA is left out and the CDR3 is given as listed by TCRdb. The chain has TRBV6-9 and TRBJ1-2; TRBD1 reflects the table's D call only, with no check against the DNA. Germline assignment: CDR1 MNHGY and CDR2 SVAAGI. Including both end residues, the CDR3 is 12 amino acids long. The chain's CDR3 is CASSYRGRRDTL.

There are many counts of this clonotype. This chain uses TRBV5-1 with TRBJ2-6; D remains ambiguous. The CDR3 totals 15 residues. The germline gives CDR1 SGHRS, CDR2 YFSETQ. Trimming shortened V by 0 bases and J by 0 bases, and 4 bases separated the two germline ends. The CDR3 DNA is TGCGCCAGCAGCTTGGGCGGCTCTGGGGCCAACGTCCTGACTTTC. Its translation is CASSLGGSGANVLTF.

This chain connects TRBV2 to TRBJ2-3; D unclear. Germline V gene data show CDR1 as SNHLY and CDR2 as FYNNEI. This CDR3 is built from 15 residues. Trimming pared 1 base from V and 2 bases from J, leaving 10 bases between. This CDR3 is CASSEDPRYTDTQYF. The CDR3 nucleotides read TGTGCCAGCAGTGAAGACCCACGGTACACAGATACGCAGTATTTT.